These 17 T cell receptor beta chains share one sample of origin, sequenced in a study of blood T cells in healthy people across ages. Sample-barcoded 5' priming and a J-beta primer mix drove a second PCR of roughly 6 to 12 cycles. A single record per CDR3 protein comes from TCRdb applying MiXCR to the 5' RACE reads. The table shows 600,000 to 1,000,000 distinct CDR3 sequences, with about 25% occurring only once. The sample also formed part of further work on T cells of mothers and their children.

The sequencing input was blood. These receptors were taken from a boy younger than 18 in good health.

Only a few counts were recorded for this clonotype. This rearrangement joins TRBV4-1 to TRBJ2-7; perhaps TRBD2 as D (5 bases). Trimming removed 0 bases at V and 8 bases at J, with 8 bases between. Germline values: CDR1 MGHRA, CDR2 YSYEKL. CDR3 size: 12 residues. CDR3 residues: CASSQEGGKQYF. For the CDR3, the DNA is TGCGCCAGCAGCCAAGAAGGAGGCAAGCAGTACTTC.

The rearrangement links TRBV6-6 to TRBJ2-5; 8 positions agree with TRBD2. CDR3 size: 16 residues. Per germline, CDR1 MNHNY and CDR2 SVGAGI (reference sequence). V was pared by 6 bases and J by 4 bases, with 13 bases of the junction left unmatched. Written as DNA, the CDR3 is TGTGCCAGCAGCTATTACCCGGGACTAGAACCAGAGACCCAGTACTTC. This encodes CASSYYPGLEPETQYF.

This clonotype appeared a few times. The gene calls are TRBV7-6 and TRBJ2-1; D possibly corresponds to TRBD2 (5 bases). The CDR3 contains 14 residues. Germline CDR1 is SGHVS and CDR2 is FNYEAQ. Trimming pared 1 base from V and 9 bases from J, leaving 13 bases between. CDR3 residues: CASSLVGEGLEQFF. For the CDR3, the DNA is TGTGCCAGCAGCTTAGTCGGTGAGGGTCTTGAGCAGTTCTTC.

This clonotype was recorded a few times. The chain couples TRBV5-1 to TRBJ2-3; 7 nucleotides line up with TRBD2. The CDR3 is made up of 19 amino acids. Germline CDR1 reads SGHRS; CDR2 reads YFSETQ. V was clipped by 4 bases and J by 1 base; unmatched bases: 18. The CDR3 DNA reads as TGCGCCAGCAGCAGATCGGGACTACGTGCGTTGTCCCGCACAGATACGCAGTATTTT. This sequence encodes CASSRSGLRALSRTDTQYF.

The rearrangement links TRBV5-1 to TRBJ2-1; a weak D match, TRBD1 (5 bases). Germline CDR1 is SGHRS and CDR2 is YFSETQ. The CDR3 is 15 residues long. V gave up 0 bases and J gave up 4 bases, with 11 bases separating them. The chain's CDR3 is CASSLGTQTYNEQFF. The CDR3 nucleotides read TGCGCCAGCAGCTTGGGGACACAAACTTACAATGAGCAGTTCTTC.

V and J are TRBV4-3 and TRBJ2-7, with D uncertain. This CDR3 is built from 15 residues. Germline lookup yields CDR1 LGHNA and CDR2 YSLEER. V lost 0 bases, J lost 4 bases, and 13 bases lay in between. The CDR3 coding sequence is TGCGCCAGCAGCCAAGACCAGGAAGGGCTGTACGAGCAGTACTTC. Its protein product is CASSQDQEGLYEQYF.

This clonotype appeared a few times. The chain employs TRBV7-9 and TRBJ1-1; TRBD1 might be the D (5 bases). Per germline, CDR1 SEHNR and CDR2 FQNEAQ (reference sequence). Between the trimmed V and J ends, which lost 5 bases and 0 bases, there was a span of 13 bases. The CDR3 runs to 15 residues. CDR3 bases: TGTGCCAGCAGCAAGCGGGACGGTTTGAACACTGAAGCTTTCTTT. Translating gives CASSKRDGLNTEAFF.

This clonotype was recorded a few times. The chain joins TRBV14 to TRBJ2-3; D is undetermined. The germline V gene encodes CDR1 SGHDN and CDR2 FVKESK. The CDR3 is 15 amino acids. V lost 1 base, J lost 4 bases, and 12 bases lay in between. The CDR3: CASSQVGGWADTQYF. CDR3 nucleotide sequence: TGTGCCAGCAGCCAAGTGGGCGGATGGGCAGATACGCAGTATTTT.

This clonotype was observed once. The V call is TRBV29-1, the J call TRBJ1-1, with TRBD1 as a possible D gene (6 bases). The CDR3 totals 11 residues. Trimming took off 5 bases at V and 6 bases at J, with 10 bases between the two ends. CDR1 SQVTM and CDR2 ANQGSEA come from the germline V gene. In nucleotides, the CDR3 is TGCAGCGTTCAGGGGAGCGCTGAAGCTTTCTTT. Its protein product is CSVQGSAEAFF.

There are a few counts of this clonotype. The chain uses TRBV20-1 and TRBJ1-4; D unresolved. Trimming left V 0 bases short and J 6 bases short, with 14 bases between. Germline loops: CDR1 DFQATT, CDR2 SNEGSKA (reference sequence). This CDR3 is 15 amino acids long. As DNA, the CDR3 is TGCAGTGCTAGAGATCACGGAAGGGTCGATGAAAAACTGTTTTTT. This sequence encodes CSARDHGRVDEKLFF.

The sample holds one count of this clonotype. The V gene is TRBV6-5, the J gene TRBJ1-4; possibly TRBD1 for D (5 bases). V was cut by 6 bases and J by 0 bases, with 14 bases left in between. The CDR3 sequence is 16 residues long. Germline V gene data show CDR1 as MNHEY and CDR2 as SVGAGI. The CDR3 DNA reads TGTGCCAGCAGCTTAGGTCTGGGGCCAACTAATGAAAAACTGTTTTTT. It is translated as CASSLGLGPTNEKLFF.

This clonotype is a singleton in its sample. The V and J genes are TRBV3-1 and TRBJ2-7; 8 bases align to TRBD2. Unmatched junction bases numbered 10, after V lost 4 bases and J lost 2 bases. CDR3 length equals 16 residues. Germline V gene data show CDR1 as LGHDT and CDR2 as YNNKEL (reference sequence). This CDR3 is CASSPAAGGGPYEQYF. DNA for the CDR3: TGTGCCAGCAGCCCCGCCGCGGGGGGTGGACCCTACGAGCAGTACTTC.

The chain carries TRBV7-3 and TRBJ2-3; perhaps TRBD2 as D (6 bases). The germline V gene has CDR1 SGHTA and CDR2 FQGTGA. V was pared by 2 bases and J by 4 bases, with 13 bases between. The CDR3 extends over 15 amino acids. The CDR3 protein is CASSLSGGNADTQYF. In DNA form, the CDR3 reads TGTGCCAGCAGCTTATCGGGCGGGAACGCAGATACGCAGTATTTT.

V gene TRBV6-6 combines with J gene TRBJ1-1, with D perhaps TRBD1 (5 bases). Germline CDR1 MNHNY, CDR2 SVGAGI (reference sequence). V was clipped by 6 bases and J by 4 bases, with 15 bases between them. The CDR3 consists of 14 residues. The CDR3 bases are TGTGCCAGCAGCACGGGACGGGGAGGCACTGAAGCTTTCTTT. Translation gives CASSTGRGGTEAFF.

The chain has TRBV3-1 and TRBJ1-5, with 7 bases matching TRBD1. After removal of 5 bases from V and 4 bases from J, the junction contained 5 bases not matched to a gene. The CDR3 is made up of 14 amino acids. Germline V gene lookup returns CDR1 LGHDT and CDR2 YNNKEL (reference sequence). Here the CDR3 reads CASSGDSRNQPQHF. The CDR3 DNA sequence: TGTGCCAGCAGCGGGGACAGCCGAAATCAGCCCCAGCATTTT.

This clonotype occurred many times. The chain links TRBV12-3 or TRBV12-4 to TRBJ1-6; 7 bases match TRBD1. CDR3 length: 14 residues. Germline trimming cut 6 bases from V and 7 bases from J; bases unmatched to any gene: 6. CDR3 in amino acids: CASSLRGGNSPLHF. In nucleotides, the CDR3 is TGTGCCAGCAGCCTCAGGGGGGGGAATTCACCCCTCCACTTT.

This clonotype was counted once. The rearrangement joins TRBV3-1 to TRBJ2-4; maybe TRBD1 (6 bases). Germline V gene sequence: CDR1 LGHDT, CDR2 YNNKEL (reference sequence). This CDR3 comprises 16 residues. The V end lost 1 base, the J end lost 2 bases, and 12 bases lay between the germline ends. This CDR3 reads CASSQAQQGTKNIQYF. As DNA, the CDR3 is TGTGCCAGCAGCCAAGCTCAACAGGGAACCAAAAACATTCAGTACTTC. Variable domain in full (rest from reference TRBV3-1 and TRBJ2-4): DTAVSQTPKYLVTQMGNDKSIKCEQNLGHDTMYWYKQDSKKFLKIMFSYNNKELIINETVPNRFSPKSPDKAHLNLHINSLELGDSAVYFCASSQAQQGTKNIQYFGAGTRLSVL.